This TCR beta chain was identified during a study of T cell repertoires in aging, cancer and after chemotherapy. Amplification of TCR beta used genomic DNA extracted from peripheral blood. TRB rearrangements spanning V, D and J were amplified using mixed TRB-A/B primers. Via MiXCR, TCRdb re-called the multiplex PCR reads, giving one row per CDR3 protein. There are 1,500 to 2,000 distinct CDR3 sequences in the sample; 24% occur only once, and approximately 22% lies in the top ten. A word on this clonotype: Its antigen remains unknown.

Whole-study results and caveats: No conclusions about immunological memory after chemotherapy can be drawn from the repertoire data.

This CDR3 is built from 18 residues. Per the germline V gene, CDR1 is SGHTA and CDR2 is FQGNSA. The J segment lost 2 bases and the V segment lost 8 bases, leaving 12 bases of the junction unmatched. The TCR was taken from a human donor with a solid tumor. The source material was blood. The chain links TRBV7-2 to TRBJ2-6, with TRBD1 matching over 10 bases. The CDR3 DNA is TGTGCCAGCCGGCCGGGGACAGGGGATGTTGCTGGGGCCAACGTCCTGACTTTC. This sequence encodes CASRPGTGDVAGANVLTF.